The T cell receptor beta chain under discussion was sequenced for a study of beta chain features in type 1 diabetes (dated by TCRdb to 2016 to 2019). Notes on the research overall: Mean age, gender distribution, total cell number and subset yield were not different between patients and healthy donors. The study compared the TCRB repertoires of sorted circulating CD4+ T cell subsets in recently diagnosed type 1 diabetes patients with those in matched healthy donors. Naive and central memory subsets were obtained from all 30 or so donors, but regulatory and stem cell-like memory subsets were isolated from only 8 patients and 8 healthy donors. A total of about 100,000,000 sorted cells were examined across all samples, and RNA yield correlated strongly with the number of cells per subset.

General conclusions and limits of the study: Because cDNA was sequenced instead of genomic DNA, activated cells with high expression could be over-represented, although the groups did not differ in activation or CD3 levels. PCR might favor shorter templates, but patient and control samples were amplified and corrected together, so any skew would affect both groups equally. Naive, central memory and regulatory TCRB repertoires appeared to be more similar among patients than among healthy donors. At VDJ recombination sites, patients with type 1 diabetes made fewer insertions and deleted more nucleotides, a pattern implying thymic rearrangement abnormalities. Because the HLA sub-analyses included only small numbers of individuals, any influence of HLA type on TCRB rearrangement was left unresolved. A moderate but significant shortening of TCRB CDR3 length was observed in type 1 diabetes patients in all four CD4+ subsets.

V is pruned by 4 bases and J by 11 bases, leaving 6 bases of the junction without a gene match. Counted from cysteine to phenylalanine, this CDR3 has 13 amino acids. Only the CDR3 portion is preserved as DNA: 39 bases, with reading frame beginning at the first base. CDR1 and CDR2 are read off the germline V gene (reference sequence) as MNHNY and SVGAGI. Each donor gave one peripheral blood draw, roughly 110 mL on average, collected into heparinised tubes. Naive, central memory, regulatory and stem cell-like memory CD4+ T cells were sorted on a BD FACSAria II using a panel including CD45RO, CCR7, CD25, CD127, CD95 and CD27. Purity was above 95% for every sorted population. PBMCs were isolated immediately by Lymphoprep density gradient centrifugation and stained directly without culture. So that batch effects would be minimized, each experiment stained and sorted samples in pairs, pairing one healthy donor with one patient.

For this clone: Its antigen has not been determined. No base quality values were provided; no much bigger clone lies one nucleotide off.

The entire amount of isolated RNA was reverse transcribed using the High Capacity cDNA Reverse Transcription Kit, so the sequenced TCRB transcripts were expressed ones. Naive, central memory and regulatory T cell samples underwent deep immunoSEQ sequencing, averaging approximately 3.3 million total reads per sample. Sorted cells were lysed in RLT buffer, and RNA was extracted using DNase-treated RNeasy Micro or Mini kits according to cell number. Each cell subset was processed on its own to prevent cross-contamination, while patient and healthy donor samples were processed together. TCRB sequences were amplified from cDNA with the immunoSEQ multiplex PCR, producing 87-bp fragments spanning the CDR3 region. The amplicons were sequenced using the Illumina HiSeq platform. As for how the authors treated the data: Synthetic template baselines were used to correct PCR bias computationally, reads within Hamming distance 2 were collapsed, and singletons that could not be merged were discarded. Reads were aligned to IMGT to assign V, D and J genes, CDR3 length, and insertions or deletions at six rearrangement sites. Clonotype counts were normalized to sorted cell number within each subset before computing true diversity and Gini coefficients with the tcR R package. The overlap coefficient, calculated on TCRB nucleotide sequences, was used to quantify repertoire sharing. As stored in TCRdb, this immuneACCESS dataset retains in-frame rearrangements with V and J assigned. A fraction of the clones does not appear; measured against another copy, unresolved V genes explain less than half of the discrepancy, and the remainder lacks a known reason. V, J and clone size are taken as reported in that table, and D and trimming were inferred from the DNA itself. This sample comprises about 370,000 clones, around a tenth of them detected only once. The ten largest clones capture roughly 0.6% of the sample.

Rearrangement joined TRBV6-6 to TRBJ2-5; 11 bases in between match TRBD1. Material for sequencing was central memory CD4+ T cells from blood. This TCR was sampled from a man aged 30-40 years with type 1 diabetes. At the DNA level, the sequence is TGTGCCAGCAGTTCCGGGGACAGGGGGATGCAGTACTTC. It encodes CASSSGDRGMQYF.